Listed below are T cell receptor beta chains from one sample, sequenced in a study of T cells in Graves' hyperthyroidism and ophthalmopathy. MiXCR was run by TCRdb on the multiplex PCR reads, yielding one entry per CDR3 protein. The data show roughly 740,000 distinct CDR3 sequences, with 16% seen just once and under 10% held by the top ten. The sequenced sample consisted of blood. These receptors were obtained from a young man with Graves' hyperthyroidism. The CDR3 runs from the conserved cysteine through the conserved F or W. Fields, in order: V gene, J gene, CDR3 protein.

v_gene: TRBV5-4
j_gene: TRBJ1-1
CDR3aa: CASSLAKMNTEAFF

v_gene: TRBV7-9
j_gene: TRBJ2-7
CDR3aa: CASSLYGVYEQYF

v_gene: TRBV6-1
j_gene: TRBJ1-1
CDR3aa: CASSLIGSGNTEAFF

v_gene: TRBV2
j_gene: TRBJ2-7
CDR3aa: CASRSSTGTVYEQYF

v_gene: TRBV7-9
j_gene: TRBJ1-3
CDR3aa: CASSSPDSGNTIYF

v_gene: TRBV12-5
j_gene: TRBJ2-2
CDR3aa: CASGFIKAGRNTGELFF

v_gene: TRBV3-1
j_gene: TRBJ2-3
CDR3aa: CASSYLGQGRTDTQYF

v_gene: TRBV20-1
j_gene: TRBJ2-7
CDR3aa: CSAIGTTDTYEQYF

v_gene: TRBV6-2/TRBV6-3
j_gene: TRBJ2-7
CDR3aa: CASSLSSGRASYEQYF

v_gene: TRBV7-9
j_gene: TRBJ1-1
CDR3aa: CASSPQPDGIGTEAFF

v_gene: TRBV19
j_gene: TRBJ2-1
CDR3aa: CASSIGQGVARSGVNEQFF

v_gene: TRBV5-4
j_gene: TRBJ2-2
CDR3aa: CASSLEIRGGRPGELFF

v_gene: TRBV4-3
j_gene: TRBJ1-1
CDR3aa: CASSHGSDAGFEAFF

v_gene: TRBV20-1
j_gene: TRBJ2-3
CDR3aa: CSAMRGGTQYF

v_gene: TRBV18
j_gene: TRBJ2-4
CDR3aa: CASSPETSGYIQYF

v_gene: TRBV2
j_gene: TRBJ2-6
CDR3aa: CASSQSGANVLTF

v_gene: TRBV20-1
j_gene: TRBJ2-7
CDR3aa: CSARAPDRYEQYF

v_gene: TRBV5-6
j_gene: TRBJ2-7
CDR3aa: CASSFRVHEQYF

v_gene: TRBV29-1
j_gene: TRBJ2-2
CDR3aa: CSVRVSGELFF

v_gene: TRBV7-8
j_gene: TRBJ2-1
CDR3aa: CASSYFRDRVLNEQFF

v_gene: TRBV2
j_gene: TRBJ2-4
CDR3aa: CASSPRQAYKNIQYF

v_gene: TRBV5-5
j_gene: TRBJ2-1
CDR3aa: CASSLEFSSYYNEQFF

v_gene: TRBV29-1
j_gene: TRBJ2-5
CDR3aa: CSVRLAGATQYF

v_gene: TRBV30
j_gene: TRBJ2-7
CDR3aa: CAWRVPAGDEQYF

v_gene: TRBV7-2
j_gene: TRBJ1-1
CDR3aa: CASSSRTGGFPEAFF

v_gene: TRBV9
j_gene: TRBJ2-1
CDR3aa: CASSVQHDNEQFF

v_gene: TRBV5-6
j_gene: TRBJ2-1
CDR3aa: CASLEGGYNEQFF

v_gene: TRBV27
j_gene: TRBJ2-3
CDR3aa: CASSLLRQSTDTQYF

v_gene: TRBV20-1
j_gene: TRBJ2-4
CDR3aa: CSARSSESGNIQYF

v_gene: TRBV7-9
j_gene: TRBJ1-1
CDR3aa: CASTTGSNTEAFF

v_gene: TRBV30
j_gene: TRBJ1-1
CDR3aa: CAWTRASTEAFF

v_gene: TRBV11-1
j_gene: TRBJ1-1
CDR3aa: CASSPGGAYNTEAFF

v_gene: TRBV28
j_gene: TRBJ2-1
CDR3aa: CASTLGLAGFNEQFF

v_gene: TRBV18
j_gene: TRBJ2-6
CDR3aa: CASSPFGETSGANVLTF

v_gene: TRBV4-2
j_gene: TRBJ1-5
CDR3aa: CMWDPQHF

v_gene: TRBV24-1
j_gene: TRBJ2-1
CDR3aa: CATSGGGEDEQFF

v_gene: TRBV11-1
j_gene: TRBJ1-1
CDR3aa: CASSIVGAEAFF

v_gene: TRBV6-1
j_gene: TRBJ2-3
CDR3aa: CASSTGPTDTQYF

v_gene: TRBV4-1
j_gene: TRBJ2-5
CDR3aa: CASSLPSIEETQYF

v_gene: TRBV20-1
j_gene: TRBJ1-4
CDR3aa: CSASPGHGNEKLFF

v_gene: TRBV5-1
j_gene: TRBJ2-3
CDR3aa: CASSFLYSPPADTQYF